Here is one T cell receptor (beta chain) with its context. This specimen comes from a study of blood T cell repertoires in COVID-19. Study-wide context: Some COVID-19 samples were acute and others convalescent; all came from the United States, Italy and Spain. From T cells, B-cell-depleted T cells, or PBMCs came the material, which was cDNA or gDNA.

In the original processing: Reference gene primer amplification yielded estimated nucleated cell counts. Profiling relied on immunoSEQ multiplex PCR, and the TCRdb table lists in-frame clones only, not all of them. For V, J and clone size, that table is used; D and trimming come from the DNA. The data hold more than 20,000 clones, with approximately 90% observed a single time. Trimming pared 0 bases from V and 1 base from J, leaving 6 bases between. Germline loops: CDR1 SEHNR, CDR2 FQNEAQ (reference sequence). The CDR3 covers 14 residues. The sample consisted of peripheral blood. The receptor was derived from a human donor with active COVID-19. The donor label of this sample is uncertain. V and J are TRBV7-9 and TRBJ1-1; unclear D gene. The CDR3 protein is CASSLAVGNTEAFF. CDR3 DNA: TGTGCCAGCAGCTTAGCCGTCGGGAACACTGAAGCTTTCTTT.